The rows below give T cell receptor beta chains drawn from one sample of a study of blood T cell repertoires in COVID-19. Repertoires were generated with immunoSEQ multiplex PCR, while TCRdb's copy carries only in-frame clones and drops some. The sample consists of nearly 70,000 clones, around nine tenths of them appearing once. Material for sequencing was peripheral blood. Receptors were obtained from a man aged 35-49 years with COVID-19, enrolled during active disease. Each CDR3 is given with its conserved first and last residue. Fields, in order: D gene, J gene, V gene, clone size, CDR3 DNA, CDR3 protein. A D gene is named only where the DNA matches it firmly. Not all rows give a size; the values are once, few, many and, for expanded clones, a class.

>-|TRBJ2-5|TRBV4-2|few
TGTGCCAGCAGCCTAGGACTAAAAGAGACCCAGTACTTC
CASSLGLKETQYF
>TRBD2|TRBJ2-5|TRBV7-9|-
TGTGCCATCGGACTAGCGTTGGAGACCCAGTACTTC
CAIGLALETQYF
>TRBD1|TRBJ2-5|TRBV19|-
TGTGCCAGTAGTATGGGACAGCAACAAGAGACCCAGTACTTC
CASSMGQQQETQYF
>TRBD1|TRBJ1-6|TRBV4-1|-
TGCGCCAGCAGCCACAAACTTCCGGGACAGGGAAGCTCCTATAATTCACCCCTCCACTTT
CASSHKLPGQGSSYNSPLHF
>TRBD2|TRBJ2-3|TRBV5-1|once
TGCGCCAGCAGCTTGACTAGCGGGGGAAGCACAGATACGCAGTATTTT
CASSLTSGGSTDTQYF
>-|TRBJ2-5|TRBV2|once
TGTGCCAGCAGTGAAGCGGGGCGAGAGACCCAGTACTTC
CASSEAGRETQYF
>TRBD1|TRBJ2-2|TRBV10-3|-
TGTGCCATCAGTGAGTCGAAGGGGGCGGCCGGGGAGCTGTTTTTT
CAISESKGAAGELFF
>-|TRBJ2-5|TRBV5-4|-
TGTGCCAGCTCTTCTGGGCGGGGTAACCAAGAGACCCAGTACTTC
CASSSGRGNQETQYF
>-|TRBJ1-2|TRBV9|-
TGTGCCAGCAGCGATCCCAGGGGTTATGGCTACACCTTC
CASSDPRGYGYTF
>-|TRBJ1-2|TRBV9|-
TGTGCCAGCAGCGTAGTTAGCAGTTGGGGAGGGGGCTACACCTTC
CASSVVSSWGGGYTF
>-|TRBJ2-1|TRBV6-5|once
TGTGCCAGCACCTTACCCGGGAGCAATGAGCAGTTCTTC
CASTLPGSNEQFF
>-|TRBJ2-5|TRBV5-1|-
TGCGCCAGCAGCTTATCCCACCCGCTTCGGAGGGGGCCCCAAGAGACCCAGTACTTC
CASSLSHPLRRGPQETQYF
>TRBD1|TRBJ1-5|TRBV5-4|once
TGTGCCAGCAGCTTGGGACAGGGGCCCAATCAGCCCCAGCATTTT
CASSLGQGPNQPQHF
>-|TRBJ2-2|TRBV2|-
TGTGCCAGCAGTATGAGGGGGTATACCGGGGAGCTGTTTTTT
CASSMRGYTGELFF
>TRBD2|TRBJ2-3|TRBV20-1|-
TGCAGTGCTAGTGGGCCCCCGGGACTAGCGAATACGCAGTATTTT
CSASGPPGLANTQYF
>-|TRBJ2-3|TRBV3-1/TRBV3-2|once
TGTGCCAGCAGCCCCGGACTCCCAGATACGCAGTATTTT
CASSPGLPDTQYF
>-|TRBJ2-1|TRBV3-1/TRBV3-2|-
TGTGCCAGCAGCCAAGAGGCAGGGGTCTACAATGAGCAGTTCTTC
CASSQEAGVYNEQFF
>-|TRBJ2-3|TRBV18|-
TGTGCCAGCTCACCAGTCGGAGCCACAGATACGCAGTATTTT
CASSPVGATDTQYF
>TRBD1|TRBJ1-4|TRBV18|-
TGTGCCAGCTCCCAGGGGGCAACTAATGAAAAACTGTTTTTT
CASSQGATNEKLFF
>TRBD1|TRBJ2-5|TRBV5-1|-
TGCGCCAGCAGCAACACCGGGACAGGGGGTATAGAGACCCAGTACTTC
CASSNTGTGGIETQYF
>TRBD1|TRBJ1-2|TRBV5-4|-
TGTGCCAGCAGACCCGTGGGACAGGGGTACTACACCTTC
CASRPVGQGYYTF
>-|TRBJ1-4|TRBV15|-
TGTGCCACCAGCAGTACTACAGGGAACTATAATGAAAAACTGTTTTTT
CATSSTTGNYNEKLFF